This entry describes one T cell receptor (beta chain). The antigen remains undetermined. Hyperthyroidism was newly diagnosed in patients aged 18 to 65 (duration under 2 months). Preceding any ophthalmopathy symptoms, the blood sample dates from first hyperthyroidism diagnosis. This sample was taken from a study of T cells in Graves' hyperthyroidism and ophthalmopathy. Study-wide results and limits: Ophthalmopathy and stable hyperthyroidism were separated by a 13 V-J model.

This CDR3 spans 17 amino acids. Per germline, CDR1 SGDLS and CDR2 YYNGEE. V dropped 2 bases and J dropped 3; count of bases not matched to a gene: 6. Authors of the study amplified TCR beta CDR3 regions from RNA transcripts. Researchers ran a first-round RT-PCR on the TCR CDR3 using the HTBI primer set. A single record per CDR3 protein comes from TCRdb applying MiXCR to the multiplex PCR reads. The sample has 650,000 to 850,000 distinct CDR3 sequences, about 17% seen once; the top ten hold about a sixth. This chain links TRBV9 with TRBJ2-2, with 11 bases matching TRBD1. Sequencing input: blood. The TCR comes from a woman between 50 and 59 years old with Graves' hyperthyroidism that later progressed to Graves' ophthalmopathy. In DNA, the CDR3 is TGTGCCAGCAGCGTCTCAGGACAGGGGGCCCACACCGGGGAGCTGTTTTTT. It specifies CASSVSGQGAHTGELFF.